This T cell receptor beta chain was documented in a study of T cells in Graves' hyperthyroidism and ophthalmopathy. Overall study findings and caveats: Most thyroid-expanded clonotypes above 0.001 were also found in blood.

TCR beta CDR3 region amplification was performed from RNA transcripts. An initial round of RT-PCR targeting the TCR CDR3 relied on the HTBI primer set. MiXCR, run by TCRdb on the multiplex PCR reads, gives a single entry per CDR3 protein. Of more than 450,000 distinct CDR3 sequences listed, just under 20% were seen once; the top ten hold roughly 47%. This clonotype came up a few times. The antigen is undetermined. In germline, CDR1 is SGHRS, CDR2 YFSETQ. Deletions cut 5 bases from V and 8 bases from J, with 10 bases between. CDR3 length equals 12 residues. The sample was blood. The origin of this receptor is a middle-aged man with Graves' ophthalmopathy. The J gene is TRBJ1-4, the V gene TRBV5-1, with D perhaps TRBD1 (6 bases). The CDR3 loop reads CASSLQGEKLFF. The CDR3 DNA sequence: TGCGCCAGCAGTTTACAGGGCGAAAAACTGTTTTTT.